This TCR beta chain comes out of a study of human T cells and chemical hapten exposure (TCRdb year 2021). With respect to the entire study: For sensitization, 2% DPC in acetone was applied to a roughly 2 cm by roughly 2 cm area of upper inner arm skin. The mostly female patient cohort included alopecia areata with under or over 50% scalp involvement, alopecia totalis and alopecia universalis. Weekly therapeutic DPC doses were additionally applied to the scalp of patients throughout the roughly 26-week study period. Libraries were pooled for sequencing, and per-sample TCR yields varied mainly because of small differences in library volumes within the pool. Each blood RNA sample was used to sequence both TCR alpha and TCR beta chains. Peripheral blood TCR repertoire changes were tracked in vivo in alopecia patients during primary and secondary sensitization to the hapten diphenylcyclopropenone (DPC). Patch testing was done on the upper back using Finn chambers containing 0.01% DPC, and results were scored after 6 days according to International Contact Dermatitis Research Group standards. Blood for TCR sequencing was provided by twenty-nine alopecia patients at one to four time points (pre-sensitization, 2, 6 and 24 weeks). Blood was sampled from patients pre-sensitization (week 0) and at 2, 6 and about 24 weeks after DPC sensitization.

The library was prepared using RACE. Sequencing used a NextSeq 500. During library preparation, unique molecular identifiers were attached to individual cDNA molecules so that TCRs could be counted in a quantitative, reproducible way. The published analysis was carried out like this. The median number of TCRs per sample was 95,638, ranging from 23,224 to 690,600. The Decombinator software suite was used to annotate V, J and CDR3 in the TCR reads. For the PS versus PT1 abundance plots, all samples were subsampled to the same number of TCRs (28,000). Expanded TCRs were defined as absent before sensitization and observed at least eight times at the 2-week time point. Starting from the raw public reads, TCRdb applied fastp trimming at Q25, assembled clones with MiXCR and retained in-frame beta chains. Records with the same CDR3 protein are collapsed into one entry carrying the most frequent genes and DNA. None of the V and J calls come from the authors' own analysis; TCRdb made them. Present in this sample are more than 35,000 distinct CDR3 sequences, 5.5% to 7.5% of which were seen just once. Roughly 9.2% of the sample is held by the ten biggest clonotypes.

This clonotype is regarded as medium-sized (0.01 to 0.1%). It has no known antigen specificity. It has no much larger one-base neighbor in the sample; base qualities were not kept. On the study overall, not on this receptor specifically: Alopecia, a presumed autoimmune disease, was present in all patients, so the immune response of the patients might differ from that of healthy individuals. The number of TCRs above 1 in 1000 frequency did not change with DPC sensitization; there was no evidence of global repertoire structure alterations. Expanded TCRs formed significantly more large CDR3 similarity clusters than pre-sensitization or healthy control sets, consistent with antigen-driven responses. After repeated subsampling, the strength of the expansion versus patch-test correlation and the threshold at which it became significant changed. The number of PT1 expanded TCRs positively correlated with patch test score, significant at thresholds 8, 16 and 32 but not 4.

What this sample's time point label stands for: patch test 1, 2 weeks after DPC sensitization. What this sample's treatment or condition label stands for: therapeutic diphenylcyclopropenone sensitization with weekly scalp DPC. Total RNA was extracted from unfractionated whole blood collected in Tempus Blood RNA tubes. At each patch-test visit, blood was drawn before the patch test was applied. Patients were eligible if aged 18 to 70, diagnosed with alopecia and judged suitable for DPC therapy, and pregnant patients were excluded. The sequence was obtained from a woman younger than 45 with alopecia areata. Some clones in this sample may be carry-over from other donors' samples. Sequenced here: whole blood, sampled in connection with sensitization to the hapten diphenylcyclopropenone (DPC).

The nucleotides are TGCAGTGCCAGCGGAGGGACTACCTATGGCTACACCTTC. The encoded protein is CSASGGTTYGYTF. The chain employs TRBV20-1 and TRBJ1-2, and possibly TRBD1, on 5 matching bases. CDR1 DFQATT and CDR2 SNEGSKA are derived from the germline V gene (reference sequence). The V end loses 6 bases and the J end loses 4 bases, and a stretch of 15 bases separates them. The CDR3, from cysteine to phenylalanine, totals 13 residues. The kept DNA is CDR3 alone, 39 bases in frame from the first base.